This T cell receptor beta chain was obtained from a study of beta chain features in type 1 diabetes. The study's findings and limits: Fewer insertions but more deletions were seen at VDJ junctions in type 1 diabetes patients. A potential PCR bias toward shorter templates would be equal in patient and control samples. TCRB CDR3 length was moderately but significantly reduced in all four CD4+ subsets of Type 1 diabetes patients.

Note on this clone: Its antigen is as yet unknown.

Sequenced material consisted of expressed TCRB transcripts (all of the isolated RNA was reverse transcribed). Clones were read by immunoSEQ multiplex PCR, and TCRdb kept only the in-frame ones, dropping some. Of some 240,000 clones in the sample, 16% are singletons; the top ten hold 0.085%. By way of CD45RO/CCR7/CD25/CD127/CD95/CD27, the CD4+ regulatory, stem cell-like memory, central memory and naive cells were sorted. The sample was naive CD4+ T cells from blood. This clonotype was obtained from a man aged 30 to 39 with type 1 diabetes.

Here the CDR3 reads CASSPVGNEQFF. In DNA, the CDR3 is TGTGCCAGCTCACCGGTGGGGAATGAGCAGTTCTTC. The rearrangement uses TRBV18 and TRBJ2-1; D is ambiguous. V gave up 3 bases and J gave up 7 bases, with 7 bases separating them. The CDR3 extends over 12 amino acids. Germline CDR1 is KGHSH and CDR2 is LQKENI.